Presented here are 10 T cell receptor beta chains from one specimen sequenced in a study of blood T cells in healthy people across ages. Using a J-beta primer mix together with a sample-barcoded 5' primer, a second PCR was run for roughly 6 to 11 cycles. TCRdb recomputed calls from the 5' RACE reads with MiXCR, one row per CDR3 protein. The sample yields about 2 million distinct CDR3 sequences, about 50% seen once. The sample taken for sequencing was blood. Every receptor here comes from a woman aged 40 to 50 in good health.

The genes are TRBV6-6 and TRBJ1-1; TRBD1 matches 7 bases. Trimming removed 2 bases from V and 1 base from J; junction bases left unmatched: 4. Germline V CDR1 and CDR2: MNHNY, SVGAGI (reference sequence). The CDR3 extends over 15 amino acids. CDR3 nucleotide sequence: TGTGCCAGCAGTTACCCGGGACAGCGGAACACTGAAGCTTTCTTT. Protein product: CASSYPGQRNTEAFF.

In this sample, this clonotype turned up a few times. The V gene is TRBV2, the J gene TRBJ2-1, with 7 nucleotides matching TRBD1. The CDR3 has 11 amino acids. V lost 5 bases, J lost 14 bases, and 6 bases stayed unmatched. CDR1 SNHLY and CDR2 FYNNEI come from the germline V gene. For the CDR3, the DNA is TGTGCCAGCAGTTATGACAGGGAAGAGTTCTTC. Its protein is CASSYDREEFF. Combining the CDR3 with reference TRBV2 and TRBJ2-1 gives the whole variable domain EPEVTQTPSHQVTQMGQEVILRCVPISNHLYFYWYRQILGQKVEFLVSFYNNEISEKSEIFDDQFSVERPDGSNFTLKIRSTKLEDSAMYFCASSYDREEFFGPGTRLTVL.

This clonotype was seen only a few times. J is TRBJ2-3 and V is TRBV5-1; 10 bases map to TRBD2. The V gene end was trimmed by 2 bases and the J gene end by 2 bases; junction bases not matched to a gene: 11. The CDR3 spans 18 residues. Looked up from germline, CDR1 is SGHRS and CDR2 is YFSETQ. Here the CDR3 reads CASSLEAGGPGDTDTQYF. DNA of the CDR3: TGCGCCAGCAGCTTAGAAGCGGGGGGGCCCGGGGACACAGATACGCAGTATTTT.

The chain carries TRBV9 and TRBJ1-1; D gene uncertain. V lost 4 bases and J 4 bases, leaving 8 bases between the germline ends. Germline V gene sequence: CDR1 SGDLS, CDR2 YYNGEE. The CDR3 spans 12 residues. In DNA, the CDR3 is TGTGCCAGCAGCATGGTAGCCACTGAAGCTTTCTTT. This gives the protein CASSMVATEAFF.

This chain joins TRBV20-1 and TRBJ1-4, with D hard to call. Trimming shortened V by 5 bases and J by 7 bases, and 14 bases separated the two germline ends. This CDR3 spans 13 amino acids. CDR1 DFQATT and CDR2 SNEGSKA come from the germline V gene (reference sequence). The CDR3 region is CSALGVESEKLFF. CDR3 nucleotides: TGCAGTGCTCTAGGTGTGGAGAGTGAAAAACTGTTTTTT.

This clonotype turned up a few times. The chain links TRBV7-2 to TRBJ2-3; D gene uncertain. CDR1 is SGHTA, CDR2 FQGNSA, per germline. Trimming removed 5 bases from V and 5 bases from J, with 17 bases in between. The CDR3 length is 15 residues. CDR3 residues: CASSLSPRPRDTQYF. The CDR3, as DNA: TGTGCCAGCAGCCTCAGTCCCCGCCCGAGAGATACGCAGTATTTT.

The CDR3 reads CSANYWLKGQETQYF. Written as DNA, the CDR3 is TGCAGTGCTAACTACTGGCTTAAGGGCCAAGAGACCCAGTACTTC. V is TRBV20-1 and J is TRBJ2-5; D gene unclear. The length of the CDR3 is 15 residues. Germline loops: CDR1 DFQATT, CDR2 SNEGSKA (reference sequence). The germline V and J ends were trimmed by 4 bases and 1 base, with 16 bases remaining between them.

The chain couples TRBV20-1 to TRBJ2-5, with D perhaps TRBD2 (6 bases). Germline CDR1 is DFQATT and CDR2 is SNEGSKA (reference sequence). Trimming took off 2 bases at V and 4 bases at J, with 14 bases between the two ends. This CDR3 region has 14 residues. The CDR3 nucleotides read TGCAGTGCTAGAAGTCTAGCGTTAAGAGAGACCCAGTACTTC. This codes for CSARSLALRETQYF.

V and J are TRBV20-1 and TRBJ1-1, with unresolved D. V gave up 6 bases and J gave up 1 base, with 6 bases separating them. Germline CDR1 DFQATT, CDR2 SNEGSKA (reference sequence). The CDR3 loop spans 11 amino acids. The CDR3 nucleotides read TGCAGTGCCAGATGGAACACTGAAGCTTTCTTT. Its protein product is CSARWNTEAFF.

The CDR3 DNA sequence: TGTGCCAGCTCACTACCAGGGAGTTCATACCAAGAGACCCAGTACTTC. Protein product: CASSLPGSSYQETQYF. The chain links TRBV18 to TRBJ2-5; possibly TRBD1 or TRBD2 for D (5 bases each). V was trimmed by 4 bases and J by 0 bases, leaving 15 bases between them. Germline V lookup: CDR1 KGHSH, CDR2 LQKENI. This CDR3 spans 16 amino acids.